These 15 T cell receptor beta chains were all obtained from the same sample, sequenced in a study of cytomegalovirus exposure and HLA in healthy donors (dated by TCRdb to about 2017). Libraries were made using the immunoSEQ multiplex PCR assay. The multiplex PCR relied on a mix of 60 forward primers for TCR Vbeta segments and 13 reverse primers for TCR Jbeta segments. The source is immuneACCESS, and TCRdb retained only in-frame sequences with V and J called. Part of the clones is not carried over; for the studies checked, unresolved V genes explain less than half of this, and the remainder is unexplained. The sample yields fewer than 250,000 clones; 77% were counted once. Jointly, the top ten make up over 2% of the sample. Material: PBMCs. These receptors came from a woman under 40 in good health and CMV-seropositive.

The rearrangement uses TRBV18 and TRBJ2-2; TRBD2 might be the D (5 bases). Germline CDR1 and CDR2: KGHSH and LQKENI. This CDR3 region has 14 residues. Trimming took 3 bases from V and 6 from J, leaving 11 bases between them. The DNA for the CDR3 is TGTGCCAGCTCACCGGAGCCGAGGGCCGGGGAGCTGTTTTTT. Encoded protein: CASSPEPRAGELFF.

Only one count was recorded for this clone. This chain joins TRBV7-2 and TRBJ2-1, with 14 positions matching TRBD2. Germline V lookup: CDR1 SGHTA, CDR2 FQGNSA. Trimming cost V 7 bases and J 8 bases; bases outside gene matches: 10. The CDR3 has 16 amino acids. The DNA of the CDR3 is TGTGCCAGCACCTCAGGGACTAGCGGGAGAATTGATGAGCAGTTCTTC. It encodes CASTSGTSGRIDEQFF.

The table lists this clone with a few counts. The genes are TRBV11-3 and TRBJ2-5, with D possibly being TRBD2 (6 bases). Germline-derived CDR1 and CDR2 are SGHNT and YENEEA. Trimming stripped 3 bases from V and 4 bases from J, with 6 bases between. CDR3 length: 12 residues. CDR3 sequence: CASSFGGETQYF. CDR3 nucleotide sequence: TGTGCCAGCAGCTTCGGGGGAGAGACCCAGTACTTC.

The genes are TRBV28 and TRBJ1-5; the match to TRBD1 covers 8 bases. The J segment lost 2 bases and the V segment lost 5 bases, leaving 8 bases of the junction unmatched. The germline V gene has CDR1 MDHEN and CDR2 SYDVKM. The CDR3 has 16 amino acids. The CDR3 nucleotides are TGTGCCAGCAGTAAGGCAGGGGGCCCCGGCAATCAGCCCCAGCATTTT. It translates to CASSKAGGPGNQPQHF.

Concerning this clone itself: This same CDR3 is encoded by further DNA sequences in the sample. The chain recombines TRBV10-1 with TRBJ1-2, with D possibly TRBD1 on 6 matching bases. Germline assignment: CDR1 WNHNN and CDR2 SYGVQD (reference sequence). This CDR3 has 17 amino acids. The ends were cut back, 6 bases at V and 8 bases at J, with 28 bases in the middle. The CDR3 is CASRGHKRQDDWWGYTF. The CDR3 DNA reads as TGCGCCAGCAGAGGCCACAAAAGACAGGATGACTGGTGGGGCTACACCTTC.

This chain joins TRBV18 and TRBJ1-2; 7 bases are shared with TRBD1. CDR1 and CDR2 (germline): KGHSH, LQKENI. The CDR3 extends over 16 amino acids. The ends lost 2 bases at V and 3 bases at J; junction bases unmatched: 9. The chain's CDR3 is CASSPTETGAYYGYTF. The CDR3 region has the DNA TGTGCCAGCTCACCAACCGAAACAGGGGCATACTATGGCTACACCTTC.

The chain carries TRBV6-1 and TRBJ1-1; D gene uncertain. The V end lost 6 bases, the J end lost 3 bases, and 14 bases lay between the germline ends. The CDR3 length is 14 residues. The V gene's germline CDR1 is MNHNS and CDR2 SASEGT. CDR3 region: CASSANVGDTEAFF. In DNA form, the CDR3 reads TGTGCCAGCAGCGCCAATGTCGGGGACACTGAAGCTTTCTTT.

The chain couples TRBV9 to TRBJ2-1; TRBD2 matches at 14 bases. The V gene's germline CDR1 is SGDLS and CDR2 YYNGEE. The CDR3 sequence is 15 residues long. Trimming removed 1 base from V and 8 bases from J; junction bases left unmatched: 2. CDR3 nucleotides: TGTGCCAGCAGCGTAAGACTAGCGGGAGGGGATGAGCAGTTCTTC. Protein product: CASSVRLAGGDEQFF.

The chain is built from TRBV19 and TRBJ1-1; no definite D call. The CDR3 runs to 15 residues. V dropped 5 bases and J dropped 2 bases, with 15 bases sitting between them. Germline loops: CDR1 LNHDA, CDR2 SQIVND (reference sequence). Here the CDR3 reads CASSHVQTPNTEAFF. For the CDR3, the DNA is TGTGCCAGTAGTCATGTACAGACACCAAACACTGAAGCTTTCTTT.

CDR3 amino acids: CASSPLAGVSEQYF. The CDR3 DNA reads as TGCGCCAGCAGTCCCCTAGCGGGAGTAAGTGAGCAGTACTTC. This sequence joins TRBV5-1 and TRBJ2-7, with TRBD2 identical over 10 bases. The CDR3 is 14 amino acids. Germline loops: CDR1 SGHRS, CDR2 YFSETQ. The V and J ends lost 5 bases and 7 bases, in that order; junction bases with no gene match: 9.

V and J are TRBV14 and TRBJ2-5; 11 bases align to TRBD2. The V gene's germline CDR1 is SGHDN and CDR2 FVKESK. Trimming took 4 bases from V and 7 from J; bases not matched to a gene: 11. This CDR3 has 16 amino acids. In DNA, the CDR3 is TGTGCCAGCAGCCTTGGGACTAGCGGACCCCCGGGGACCCAGTACTTC. Translating gives CASSLGTSGPPGTQYF. The full variable domain, its missing parts supplied by reference TRBV14 and TRBJ2-5, is EAGVTQFPSHSVIEKGQTVTLRCDPISGHDNLYWYRRVMGKEIKFLLHFVKESKQDESGMPNNRFLAERTGGTYSTLKVQPAELEDSGVYFCASSLGTSGPPGTQYFGPGTRLLVL.

The rearrangement uses TRBV13 and TRBJ2-2; 7 positions match TRBD1. The CDR3 covers 14 residues. The germline V gene has CDR1 PRHDT and CDR2 FYEKMQ (reference sequence). Germline trimming cut 3 bases from V and 4 bases from J; bases unmatched to any gene: 2. The CDR3 nucleotides read TGTGCCAGCAGCTTGACAGGGCCCACCGGGGAGCTGTTTTTT. It translates to CASSLTGPTGELFF.

This rearrangement joins TRBV15 to TRBJ2-2; D not certain. The CDR3 runs 15 residues. Trimming shortened V by 3 bases and J by 6 bases, and 14 bases separated the two germline ends. Per germline, CDR1 LNHNV and CDR2 YYDKDF (reference sequence). DNA of the CDR3: TGTGCCACCAGCAGGAACCTGGCGGTTTCCGGGGAGCTGTTTTTT. Translated: CATSRNLAVSGELFF.

This chain uses TRBV18 with TRBJ1-2, with TRBD1 identical over 7 bases. CDR3 size: 13 residues. V lost 5 bases to trimming and J lost 3 bases; unmatched junction nucleotides: 3. Germline loops: CDR1 KGHSH, CDR2 LQKENI. The CDR3 bases are TGTGCCAGCTCAGCCGGGACAGACTATGGCTACACCTTC. It specifies CASSAGTDYGYTF.

This chain's CDR3 is CASRSPGVSNYGYTF. Here the CDR3 DNA reads TGTGCCAGCCGTAGCCCGGGAGTTTCTAACTATGGCTACACCTTC. The gene calls are TRBV28 and TRBJ1-2, with D hard to call. The CDR3 consists of 15 residues. Trimming took off 8 bases at V and 0 bases at J, with 16 bases between the two ends. The germline V gene encodes CDR1 MDHEN and CDR2 SYDVKM.